Detailed here is one TCR beta chain. The specificity of this receptor is unknown. Base qualities are not recorded, but no much larger clone differs from it by a single base. The library was made by the immunoSEQ multiplex PCR assay. A mixture of 60 forward primers for TCR Vbeta segments and 13 reverse primers for TCR Jbeta segments was used in the multiplex PCR. A multiplex PCR assay on genomic DNA amplified the CDR3 region of rearranged TCR beta genes. The amplified TCR beta libraries were sequenced on the Illumina HiSeq System as 87-base-pair reads. Regarding the original processing steps: In a later analysis, 77 million or so unique TCR beta chains were counted across the roughly 700 repertoires, and roughly 10 million of these chains were shared by at least two donors. To remove PCR and sequencing errors, raw reads were error-corrected and collapsed into unique sequences using a nearest-neighbor algorithm that merged closely related sequences. To assign V, D and J gene segments, CDR3 sequences were aligned to IMGT reference sequences. For a sequence to be retained, at least a six-nucleotide match to both a V gene segment and a J gene segment was required. A rearrangement counted as productive if the CDR3 had no stop codons and remained in frame with V and J, and every other rearrangement counted as non-productive. CDR3 was defined according to IMGT convention as the region running from the second conserved V-encoded cysteine to the conserved J-encoded phenylalanine. The earlier analysis of 550 to 650 of the donors excluded any sequence lacking an unambiguous match to a single V gene segment. An earlier analysis of under 750 of the donors called V segments functional above 56.7% productive rearrangements and segregating when the between-donor standard deviation exceeded 5%. To diagnose cytomegalovirus status from the catalog of TCR beta chain sequences, a statistical classification framework was built. In a later analysis, TCR nucleotide sequences were compared against IMGT/GENE-DB human TR gene sequences so that V and J genes could be assigned. A later analysis assigned CDR3 sequences and most-parsimonious VDJ recombination scenarios with the TCRdist pipeline. In a later analysis, each TCR beta chain was defined by its CDR3 amino acid sequence together with its V-gene family, and reads lacking a unique V-gene family were excluded. In a later analysis, 450 to 600 highly shared, low-generation-probability nucleotide sequences were removed to address suspected cross-contamination and a sequencing artifact. A later analysis calculated a clonal expansion index for each public chain from normalized within-repertoire ranks of inferred template counts. In a later analysis, generation probabilities were computed using a VDJ recombination model fitted to out-of-frame rearrangements, and the results were checked against IGoR. In a later analysis, hypergeometric tests were used to score TCR-TCR, TCR-HLA and TCR-CMV co-occurrence, with a repertoire-size bias correction applied to TCR pairs. In a later analysis, false discovery rates were estimated by permuting HLA or CMV assignments 20 times. In a later analysis, co-occurring TCRs were grouped with DBSCAN, and TCRdist sequence similarity was added when clustering was performed within HLA-allele-positive subsets. Co-occurrence clustering excluded repertoires with fewer than 30,000 or more than 120,000 public chains, plus five with anomalous nucleotide sharing. The immuneACCESS repertoire file appears here via TCRdb, limited to in-frame rearrangements. These files lack a portion of the clones; in checked studies, under half of the deficit traces to unresolved V genes, and the cause of the others is not known. The V and J calls and the clone size are those of that table, but D and trimming were determined from the DNA. The sample records 100,000 to 150,000 clones, less than 80% of which are singletons. The top ten constitute around 4% of the sample.

For CDR1 and CDR2, the germline V gene (reference sequence) lists MNHNY and SVGAGI. V is pruned by 0 bases and J by 4 bases, leaving 6 bases of the junction without a gene match. The CDR3 sequence holds 16 residues, the cysteine and phenylalanine included. Just CDR3 DNA is preserved here, 48 bases in frame from base 1. This sample stems from a study of cytomegalovirus exposure and HLA in healthy donors (dated by TCRdb to about 2017). General notes on the study: An earlier analysis of approximately 640 of the donors reported roughly 270 Gb of sequence data and around 120 million unique TCR beta sequences from 150 million to 200 million T cells. The study combined high-throughput TCR immunosequencing, statistical association of individual TCRs with disease status, and machine learning to predict cytomegalovirus infection status. Of the approximately 400 genotyped donors, approximately 81% were placed in the genetic ancestry cluster associated with self-reported Caucasian donors. In a later genetic analysis, genome-wide SNP genotypes for about 55% of the roughly 700 donors were used, and that subset was treated as a discovery cohort. To study patterns of TCR occurrence, a later analysis re-analyzed previously published TCR beta repertoires from just over 650 donors and added high-resolution HLA genotyping. About five DR-DQ haplotypes were treated as single units for association and clustering because of strong linkage in the cohort. An early release that covered approximately 600 HLA-typed donors contained about 300 gigabases of sequencing data and tens of millions of unique TCR sequences. Among roughly 400 genotyped donors of the cohort, an average of around 250,000 unique TCR beta nucleotide sequences was sequenced per donor, of which about 18% were non-productive. Typing coverage varied by locus: roughly 620-630 donors for A, B, C, DRB1 and DQB1; roughly 560 for DQA1; over 600 for DPA1; approximately 470 for DPB1. In the later analysis, no new phenotypic data were used to find candidate immune exposures; instead, reliance was placed on TCR beta sequences and their occurrence across donors. The study profiled the T cell repertoires of under 850 subjects by immunosequencing and related them to cytomegalovirus serostatus. Besides the first cohort of approximately 710 subjects, a separate validation cohort made up of around 120 different subjects was used. Every repertoire in the discovery cohort had been generated on one and the same sequencing platform. The study aimed to test whether cataloging public T cell receptors could reveal signatures of past pathogen exposure. Donor age, sex, ethnicity and CMV serostatus were collected together with the repertoire data. In an earlier analysis of several hundred of the donors, high-throughput TCR beta sequencing was used to judge whether each TCR beta V gene segment behaved as functional or pseudogenic. Class I and class II HLA loci were covered by the typing at four-digit resolution. Overall study outcomes, separate from this receptor: A later analysis associated about 17,000 TCR beta sequences with specific HLA alleles at a false discovery rate of 0.05. Presence/absence analyses assumed roughly uniform sequencing depth across donors, an assumption that may not hold. In a later analysis, the rate of TCR association differed among HLA loci, with DRB1 alleles having the most associated TCRs and HLA-C alleles having the fewest. The authors suggested that the approach could potentially be generalized to other disease states and immunological phenotypes. The earlier analysis of about 600 of the donors excluded 15 to 20 rarely observed V segments, including chromosome 9 orphons, because counts were too low. A later analysis found that HLA-associated TCR beta chains were more clonally expanded and had lower generation probabilities than equally common non-associated chains. A later analysis found that most CMV-associated TCR beta chains appeared HLA-restricted, with HLA associations seemingly driven largely by CMV exposure. For the cohort, immune exposure information was limited to CMV serostatus. V-gene and J-gene trimming of TCR beta chains was associated with a missense DCLRE1C variant in a later genetic analysis, and the association was replicated in an independent cohort. In an earlier analysis of fewer than 700 of the donors, most TCR beta V segments appeared in productive rearrangements about 87% or about 30% of the time, broadly matching IMGT annotations. Most TCR sequences were seen in very few donors, while some public TCRs were found in many individuals. According to a later analysis, parvovirus B19, influenza, CMV and Epstein-Barr virus appeared linked to several top co-occurrence clusters. Because the 87-base-pair reads could not distinguish some IMGT-functional V segments, including TRBV6-2 and TRBV6-3, those segments were excluded. According to a later genetic analysis, donors in an Asian-associated ancestry cluster had fewer N-insertions in productive TCRs than the roughly 660-donor mean. A total of 150 to 200 TCR beta chains were listed by the study as associated with cytomegalovirus. Cytomegalovirus status was reported to be diagnosed by the classifier with high specificity and sensitivity in both the original and validation cohorts. The cohort was sequenced for TCR beta chains only, and without alpha or paired-chain data the features that could be detected were limited. Correlated functional status among segregating V segments might be attributable to linkage disequilibrium, but an unknown experimental factor could not be ruled out. A further reported finding was that TCR beta sequences accurately predicted the HLA-A and HLA-B alleles for most subjects in the first cohort. Strong co-occurrence of HLA alleles, especially DR and DQ, made assigning TCR associations to individual alleles difficult. Because HLA typing was unavailable for some donors at each locus, only the typed subset was used in association tests. A few of the identified cytomegalovirus-associated TCR beta chains were confirmed in vitro to be specific for cytomegalovirus antigens. A group of highly shared sequence variants was considered likely to be a technical artifact of the sequencing pipeline.

The cohort was made up of 650 to 700 healthy bone marrow donors. Cohort members were all nominally healthy when sampled, although unrecorded immune exposures were likely present. The donor tested CMV seropositive and was one of the 289 seropositive cohort members. A peripheral blood sample was provided by each donor, and peripheral blood mononuclear cells were used for TCR beta sequencing. Genomic DNA was extracted from the blood cell samples with the Qiagen DNeasy Blood Extraction Kit. The V and J genes are TRBV6-6 and TRBJ1-2, with 9 middle bases fitting TRBD1. Sequencing input: PBMCs. The clonotype comes from a man aged 35 to 55 in good health and CMV-seropositive. The nucleotides read TGTGCCAGCAGTTACTCCTTGGACAGGGGTGGCTATGGCTACACCTTC. This codes for CASSYSLDRGGYGYTF.